This TCR beta chain originates from a study of CD8+CD57+ T cells in acquired aplastic anemia. Study-level information: The mean DNA yield obtained from sorted CD4+ and CD8+ cells came to roughly 3.4 ug. Sequencing produced an average of roughly 10 million reads per healthy donor for CD4+ cells.

This CDR3 has 15 residues. Per the germline V gene, CDR1 is SGDLS and CDR2 is YYNGEE. The ends were cut back, 3 bases at V and 0 bases at J, with 7 bases in the middle. Genomic DNA was employed as the template in profiling TCR beta VDJ and CDR3. One entry per CDR3 protein, called by TCRdb with MiXCR from the reads. The repertoire holds under 200,000 distinct CDR3 sequences, with 55% to 70% as singletons. Sample: sorted CD4+, CD8+, or CD8+CD57+ T cells (not recorded which) from PBMCs. The origin of this receptor is a human donor in good health. The genes are TRBV9 and TRBJ2-6; D is unresolved. The CDR3: CASSGPSSGANVLTF. The CDR3, as DNA: TGTGCCAGCAGCGGACCGAGCTCTGGGGCCAACGTCCTGACTTTC.